The clone carrying this T cell receptor beta chain was detected many times. Its antigen is not identified. The CDR3 length is 18 residues. CDR1 is MGHRA, CDR2 YSYEKL, per germline. Trimming took off 0 bases at V and 5 bases at J, with 21 bases between the two ends. The data stem from a study of T-cell reconstitution after alpha-beta-depleted transplantation in children. Unique molecular identifiers were incorporated into the prepared TCRbeta library. TCRdb called the PCR reads again in MiXCR, with one record for every CDR3 protein. In the table there are 150,000 to 250,000 distinct CDR3 sequences, roughly 6% of which are singletons. Study observations and caveats: Diversity of TCRbeta at day 60 was high in some patients, arising from surviving recipient T cells and thymic progenitors. Newly produced T cells mostly provided counts and TCRbeta diversity after one year, as hyperexpanded clones declined. By about two months after transplant, alpha-beta T cells reportedly arose from several hundred graft clones that had expanded.

This chain joins TRBV4-1 and TRBJ2-3; D might be TRBD2 (7 bases). The sequence came from a girl less than two years old with combined immunodeficiency, due to receive a stem cell transplant. This sample comprised PBMCs, obtained before TCRalphabeta/CD19-depleted stem cell transplant. For the CDR3, the DNA is TGCGCCAGCAGCCAAGAGAGCCTGCCGGGGGGCGTCATAGATACGCAGTATTTT. It specifies CASSQESLPGGVIDTQYF.